Shown below are 7 T cell receptor beta chains from a single sample sequenced in a study of T cell therapy after organ transplantation. Their cognate antigens are unknown. Stated time point: 20-29 weeks after completion of therapy. Clones were sequenced by immunoSEQ multiplex PCR, and TCRdb holds only the in-frame ones, with some missing. The table shows roughly 15,000 clones, with approximately 85% occurring only once. This specimen consisted of CD8+ T cells from blood, obtained after autologous CMV-specific T cell therapy. All receptors come from a human patient who had received a solid organ transplant and had CMV disease. Some T cells may possibly be graft donor cells.

The rearrangement joins TRBV30 to TRBJ2-7; 9 bases line up with TRBD1. Germline lookup yields CDR1 GTSNPN and CDR2 SVGIG (reference sequence). This CDR3 region has 17 residues. J lost 3 bases, V lost 2 bases, and 14 bases had no gene match. CDR3 region: CAWSPKKGQGKIYEQYF. CDR3 bases: TGTGCCTGGAGTCCAAAGAAGGGACAGGGAAAAATCTACGAGCAGTACTTC. Filled out from reference TRBV30 and TRBJ2-7, the complete variable domain reads SQTIHQWPATLVQPVGSPLSLECTVEGTSNPNLYWYRQAAGRGLQLLFYSVGIGQISSEVPQNLSASRPQDRQFILSSKKLLLSDSGFYLCAWSPKKGQGKIYEQYFGPGTRLTVT.

This clone was picked up one time. V and J are TRBV5-6 and TRBJ1-5; 7 bases align to TRBD1. This CDR3 spans 15 amino acids. V dropped 4 bases and J dropped 4; count of bases not matched to a gene: 8. CDR1 is SGHDT and CDR2 is YYEEEE in the germline V gene. The CDR3 is CASSPDPTGNQPQHF. In DNA, the CDR3 is TGTGCCAGCAGCCCCGACCCGACAGGGAATCAGCCCCAGCATTTT. Full variable domain (missing parts from reference TRBV5-6 and TRBJ1-5): DAGVTQSPTHLIKTRGQQVTLRCSPKSGHDTVSWYQQALGQGPQFIFQYYEEEERQRGNFPDRFSGHQFPNYSSELNVNALLLGDSALYLCASSPDPTGNQPQHFGDGTRLSIL.

The chain links TRBV4-2 to TRBJ2-6; 8 nucleotides match TRBD1. The CDR3 covers 18 residues. The germline V gene encodes CDR1 LGHNA and CDR2 YNFKEQ. V dropped 0 bases and J dropped 0; count of bases not matched to a gene: 4. CDR3 sequence reads: CASSQDPQGGSGANVLTF. Here the CDR3 DNA reads TGTGCCAGCAGCCAAGATCCACAGGGGGGCTCTGGGGCCAACGTCCTGACTTTC.

DNA of the CDR3: TGCGCCAGCAGCCAACCTACGGGAAGGGGCAGATATGGCTACACCTTC. The encoded protein is CASSQPTGRGRYGYTF. V gene TRBV4-1 combines with J gene TRBJ1-2; TRBD1 is a possible D gene (5 bases). Germline CDR1 and CDR2: MGHRA and YSYEKL. The CDR3 runs 16 residues. Trimming cost V 2 bases and J 5 bases, with 18 bases left between them.

This chain joins TRBV5-5 and TRBJ2-2; maybe TRBD2 (6 bases). Germline loops: CDR1 SGHKS, CDR2 YYEKEE (reference sequence). Trimming took off 0 bases at V and 4 bases at J, with 13 bases between the two ends. The CDR3 is made up of 16 amino acids. CDR3 nucleotide sequence: TGTGCCAGCAGCTTGGCCTGGCGGGATGGCACCGGGGAGCTGTTTTTT. Residues: CASSLAWRDGTGELFF. Supplemented by reference TRBV5-5 and TRBJ2-2, the full variable domain reads DAGVTQSPTHLIKTRGQQVTLRCSPISGHKSVSWYQQVLGQGPQFIFQYYEKEERGRGNFPDRFSARQFPNYSSELNVNALLLGDSALYLCASSLAWRDGTGELFFGEGSRLTVL.

V and J are TRBV27 and TRBJ2-5; D perhaps matches TRBD2 (5 bases). Near its end, the DNA agrees better with TRBJ2-7, so the J call may be wrong. Per germline, CDR1 MNHEY and CDR2 SMNVEV (reference sequence). The CDR3 is made up of 14 amino acids. The CDR3 sequence: CASSRASGDYEQYF. The CDR3 DNA follows: TGTGCCAGCAGTCGGGCCAGCGGCGACTACGAGCAGTACTTC.

The chain recombines TRBV4-1 with TRBJ1-6, with TRBD1 matching 8 bases. The germline V gene has CDR1 MGHRA and CDR2 YSYEKL. The CDR3 runs to 15 residues. V lost 1 base, J lost 6 bases, and 2 bases stayed unmatched. The CDR3 sequence is CASSQGTGSNSPLHF. The CDR3 nucleotides are TGCGCCAGCAGCCAAGGGACAGGGTCTAATTCACCCCTCCACTTT.